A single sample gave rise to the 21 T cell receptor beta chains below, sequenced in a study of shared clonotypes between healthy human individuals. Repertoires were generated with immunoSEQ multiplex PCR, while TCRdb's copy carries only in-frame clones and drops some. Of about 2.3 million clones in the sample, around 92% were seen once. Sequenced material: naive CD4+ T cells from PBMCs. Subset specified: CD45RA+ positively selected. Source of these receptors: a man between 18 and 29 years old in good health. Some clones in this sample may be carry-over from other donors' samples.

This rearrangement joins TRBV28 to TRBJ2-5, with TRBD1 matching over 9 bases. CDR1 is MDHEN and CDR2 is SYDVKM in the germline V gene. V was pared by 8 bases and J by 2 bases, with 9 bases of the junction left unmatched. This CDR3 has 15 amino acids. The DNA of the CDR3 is TGTGCCAGCTTAAGATTTGGGACAGGGCAAGAGACCCAGTACTTC. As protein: CASLRFGTGQETQYF.

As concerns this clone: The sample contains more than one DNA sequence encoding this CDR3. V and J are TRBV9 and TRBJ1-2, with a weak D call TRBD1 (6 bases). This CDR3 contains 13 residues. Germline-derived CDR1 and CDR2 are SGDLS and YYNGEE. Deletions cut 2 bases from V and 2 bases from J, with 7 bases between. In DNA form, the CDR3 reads TGTGCCAGCAGCGTCCAGGGGAACTATGGCTACACCTTC. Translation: CASSVQGNYGYTF.

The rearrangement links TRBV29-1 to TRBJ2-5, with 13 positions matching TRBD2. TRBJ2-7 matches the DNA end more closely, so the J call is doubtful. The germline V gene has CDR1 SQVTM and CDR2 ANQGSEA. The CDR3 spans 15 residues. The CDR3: CSVGRTSGRHFEQYF. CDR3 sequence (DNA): TGCAGCGTTGGGCGGACTAGCGGGAGACACTTCGAGCAGTACTTC.

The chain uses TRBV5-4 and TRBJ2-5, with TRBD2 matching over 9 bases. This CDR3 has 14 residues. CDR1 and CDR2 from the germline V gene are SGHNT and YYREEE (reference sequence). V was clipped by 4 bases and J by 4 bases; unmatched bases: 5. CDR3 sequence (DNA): TGTGCCAGCAGCCAACGGACTAGCGCAGAGACCCAGTACTTC. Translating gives CASSQRTSAETQYF.

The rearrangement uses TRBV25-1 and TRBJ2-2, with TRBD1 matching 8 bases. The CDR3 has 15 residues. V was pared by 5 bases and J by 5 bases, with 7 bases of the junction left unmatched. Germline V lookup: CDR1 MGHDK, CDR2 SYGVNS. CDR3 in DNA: TGTGCCAGCAGTACGCGGACAGGGAGGACCGGGGAGCTGTTTTTT. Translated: CASSTRTGRTGELFF.

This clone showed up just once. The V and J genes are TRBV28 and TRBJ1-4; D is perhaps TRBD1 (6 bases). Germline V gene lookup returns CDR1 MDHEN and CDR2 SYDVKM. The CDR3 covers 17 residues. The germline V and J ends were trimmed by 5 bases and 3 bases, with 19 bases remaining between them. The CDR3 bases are TGTGCCAGCAGTCCGCTCACAGGGAGGGAAGCTAATGAAAAACTGTTTTTT. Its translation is CASSPLTGREANEKLFF.

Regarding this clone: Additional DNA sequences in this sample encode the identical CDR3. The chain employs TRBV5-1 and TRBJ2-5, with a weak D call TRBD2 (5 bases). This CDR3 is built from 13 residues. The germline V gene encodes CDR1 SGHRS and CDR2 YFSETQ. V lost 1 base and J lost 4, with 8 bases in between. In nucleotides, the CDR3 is TGCGCCAGCAGCTTGTCGGGGTCAGAGACCCAGTACTTC. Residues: CASSLSGSETQYF.

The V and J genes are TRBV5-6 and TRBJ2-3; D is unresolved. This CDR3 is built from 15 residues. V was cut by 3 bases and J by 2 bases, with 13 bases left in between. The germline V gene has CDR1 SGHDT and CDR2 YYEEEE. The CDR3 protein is CASSSRFRLTDTQYF. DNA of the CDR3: TGTGCCAGCAGCTCGCGGTTCCGCCTCACAGATACGCAGTATTTT.

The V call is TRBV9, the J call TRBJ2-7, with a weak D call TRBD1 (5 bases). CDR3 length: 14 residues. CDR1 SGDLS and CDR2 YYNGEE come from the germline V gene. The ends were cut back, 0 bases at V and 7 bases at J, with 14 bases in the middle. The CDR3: CASSVAGLTWEQYF. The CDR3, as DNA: TGTGCCAGCAGCGTAGCAGGGCTGACGTGGGAGCAGTACTTC. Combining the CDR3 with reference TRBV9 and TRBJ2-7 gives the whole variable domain DSGVTQTPKHLITATGQRVTLRCSPRSGDLSVYWYQQSLDQGLQFLIQYYNGEERAKGNILERFSAQQFPDLHSELNLSSLELGDSALYFCASSVAGLTWEQYFGPGTRLTVT.

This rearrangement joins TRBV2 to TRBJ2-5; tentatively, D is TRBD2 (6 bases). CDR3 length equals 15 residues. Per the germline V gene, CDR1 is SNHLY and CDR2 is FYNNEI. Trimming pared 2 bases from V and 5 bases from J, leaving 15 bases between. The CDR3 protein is CASSENRGGRETQYF. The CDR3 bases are TGTGCCAGCAGTGAAAATCGGGGAGGACGGGAGACCCAGTACTTC.

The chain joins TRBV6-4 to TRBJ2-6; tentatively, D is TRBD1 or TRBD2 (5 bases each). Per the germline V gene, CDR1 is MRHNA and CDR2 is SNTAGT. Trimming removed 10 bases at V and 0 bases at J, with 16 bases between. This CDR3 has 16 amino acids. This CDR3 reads CATAPGPHSGANVLTF. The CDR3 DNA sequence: TGTGCCACCGCACCGGGACCACACTCTGGGGCCAACGTCCTGACTTTC.

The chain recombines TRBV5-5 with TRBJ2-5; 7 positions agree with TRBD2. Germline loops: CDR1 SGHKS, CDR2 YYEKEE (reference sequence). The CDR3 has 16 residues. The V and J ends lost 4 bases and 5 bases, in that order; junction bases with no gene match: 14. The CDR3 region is CASSPGGLAGVETQYF. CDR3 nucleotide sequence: TGTGCCAGCAGCCCTGGGGGACTGGCGGGAGTTGAGACCCAGTACTTC. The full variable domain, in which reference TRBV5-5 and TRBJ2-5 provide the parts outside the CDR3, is DAGVTQSPTHLIKTRGQQVTLRCSPISGHKSVSWYQQVLGQGPQFIFQYYEKEERGRGNFPDRFSARQFPNYSSELNVNALLLGDSALYLCASSPGGLAGVETQYFGPGTRLLVL.

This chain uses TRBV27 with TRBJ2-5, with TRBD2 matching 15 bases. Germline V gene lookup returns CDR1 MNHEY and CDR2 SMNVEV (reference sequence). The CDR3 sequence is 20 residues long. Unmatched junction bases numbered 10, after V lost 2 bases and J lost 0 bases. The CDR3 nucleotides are TGTGCCAGCAGTTTAAGTGGCCCGGGACTAGCGGGAGGTAACCAAGAGACCCAGTACTTC. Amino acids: CASSLSGPGLAGGNQETQYF.

The DNA of the CDR3 is TGTGCCACCTTTTCAGGGGGCACCGCTAACTATGGCTACACCTTC. The encoded protein is CATFSGGTANYGYTF. This chain joins TRBV15 and TRBJ1-2, with 8 bases fitting TRBD1. V dropped 8 bases and J dropped 0; count of bases not matched to a gene: 8. The CDR3 consists of 15 residues. Germline assignment: CDR1 LNHNV and CDR2 YYDKDF (reference sequence). The full variable domain, rest sourced from reference TRBV15 and TRBJ1-2, is DAMVIQNPRYQVTQFGKPVTLSCSQTLNHNVMYWYQQKSSQAPKLLFHYYDKDFNNEADTPDNFQSRRPNTSFCFLDIRSPGLGDTAMYLCATFSGGTANYGYTFGSGTRLTVV.

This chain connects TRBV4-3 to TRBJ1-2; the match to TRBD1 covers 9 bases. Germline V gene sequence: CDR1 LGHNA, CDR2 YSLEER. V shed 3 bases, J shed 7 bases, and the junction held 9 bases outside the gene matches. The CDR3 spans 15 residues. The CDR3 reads CASSQRPGQGSGYTF. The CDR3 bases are TGCGCCAGCAGCCAGCGACCGGGACAGGGATCTGGCTACACCTTC.

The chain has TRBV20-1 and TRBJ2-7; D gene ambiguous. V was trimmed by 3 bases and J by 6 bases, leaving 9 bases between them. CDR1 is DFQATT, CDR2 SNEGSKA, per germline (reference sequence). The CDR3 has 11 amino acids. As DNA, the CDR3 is TGCAGTGCTAGCATGCGGAGCGAGCAGTACTTC. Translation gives CSASMRSEQYF.

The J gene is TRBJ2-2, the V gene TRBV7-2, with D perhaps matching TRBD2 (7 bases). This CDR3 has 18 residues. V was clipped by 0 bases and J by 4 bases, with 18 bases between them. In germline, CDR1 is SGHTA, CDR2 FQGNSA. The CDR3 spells CASSLALIGGLGTGELFF. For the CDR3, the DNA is TGTGCCAGCAGCTTAGCGCTAATCGGGGGGCTCGGCACCGGGGAGCTGTTTTTT.

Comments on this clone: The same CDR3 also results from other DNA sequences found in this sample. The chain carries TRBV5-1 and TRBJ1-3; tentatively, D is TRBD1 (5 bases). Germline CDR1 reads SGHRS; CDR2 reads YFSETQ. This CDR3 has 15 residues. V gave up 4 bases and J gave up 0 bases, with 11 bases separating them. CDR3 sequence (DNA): TGCGCCAGCAGCCAGGGAACAGACTCTGGAAACACCATATATTTT. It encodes CASSQGTDSGNTIYF.

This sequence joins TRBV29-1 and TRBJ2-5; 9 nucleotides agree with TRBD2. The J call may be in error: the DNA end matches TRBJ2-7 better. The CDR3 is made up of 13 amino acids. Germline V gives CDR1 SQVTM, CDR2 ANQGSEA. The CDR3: CSAPLAGSYEQYF. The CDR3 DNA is TGCAGCGCCCCCCTAGCGGGATCCTACGAGCAGTACTTC.

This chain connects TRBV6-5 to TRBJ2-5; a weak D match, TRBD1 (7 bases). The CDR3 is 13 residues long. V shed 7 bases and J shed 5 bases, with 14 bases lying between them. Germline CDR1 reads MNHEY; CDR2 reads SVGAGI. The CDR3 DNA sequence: TGTGCCAGCACCTACCCAGGGGGGGAGACCCAGTACTTC. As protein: CASTYPGGETQYF.

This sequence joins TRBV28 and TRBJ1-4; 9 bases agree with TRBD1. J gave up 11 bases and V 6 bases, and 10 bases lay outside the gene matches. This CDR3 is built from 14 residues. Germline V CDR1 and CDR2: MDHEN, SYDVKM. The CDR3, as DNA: TGTGCCAGCAGCACCGGGACAGGGTTCATTAAACTGTTTTTT. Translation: CASSTGTGFIKLFF.